This TCR beta chain emerged from a study of T cells in Graves' hyperthyroidism and ophthalmopathy. In this sample, this clonotype turned up many times. The CDR3 regions of TCR beta were amplified from RNA transcripts. The HTBI primer set drove a first-round RT-PCR of the TCR CDR3. MiXCR, run by TCRdb on the multiplex PCR reads, gives a single entry per CDR3 protein. This table holds 800,000 or so distinct CDR3 sequences, 35% to 45% found once. From germline, CDR1 is SGHRS and CDR2 YFSETQ. Trimming left V 1 base short and J 1 base short, with 11 bases between. The length of the CDR3 is 16 residues. This receptor was identified in a man between 18 and 29 years old with Graves' hyperthyroidism. The V and J genes are TRBV5-1 and TRBJ1-4; possible D gene TRBD1, 5 bases. Sequenced sample: blood. The CDR3 DNA follows: TGCGCCAGCAGCTTGATGCGGGGGGGAACTAATGAAAAACTGTTTTTT. The encoded protein is CASSLMRGGTNEKLFF.